The text below deals with one TCR beta chain. This clonotype was detected only a few times. The specificity of this receptor is unknown. No base quality values were provided; no much bigger clone lies one nucleotide off. The sample is drawn from a study of post-analysis software for immune sequencing data (dated by TCRdb to about 2015). With respect to the entire study: The recorded disease courses included relapsing-remitting, secondary progressive and progressive-relapsing multiple sclerosis, and some patients had no subtype annotation. Patient repertoires were compared against 10 to 12 previously published healthy control repertoires from donors aged roughly 6 to 28 years. A subset of samples was prepared in parallel using single-end sample barcoding, then pooled and co-amplified after Illumina adapter ligation. What the work shows at the level of the full study, not this receptor alone: Normalized Chao1 diversity was significantly lower in multiple sclerosis patients than controls, suggesting substantial peripheral T-cell clonal expansion. When samples were clustered directly using the F measure, samples prepared in the same batch co-clustered strongly, which prompted a batch-effect correction. The control group was slightly older than the multiple sclerosis patient group. Patients showed significantly higher frequencies than controls for about 5 TRBV segments, among them TRBV5-6, TRBV5-1 and TRBV20-1.

Receptors were amplified or captured by PCR. The sequencer listed for this sample is Illumina HiSeq 2500. To reduce PCR and sequencing biases, unique molecular identifiers were built into the TCR beta cDNA libraries. Per 1 to 10 million input T cells, roughly 500,000 cDNA molecules were obtained, such that each molecule approximated one T cell. The patient libraries were prepared and sequenced using the same protocol as the earlier healthy control dataset. Samples belonging to the same batch were prepared together, multiplexed and sequenced on a shared HiSeq lane. For the original study's pipeline: Raw barcoded reads were processed with MIGEC, and single-read molecular identifier groups were discarded before consensus assembly and CDR3 extraction. VDJtools was used for post-analysis of the clonotype tables, with diversity normalized by down-sampling every dataset to the smallest sample size. To correct batch-related cross-sample contamination, repertoire overlap clustering matched CDR3 amino acid sequences but not nucleotide sequences. The public reads were reanalyzed by TCRdb: fastp trimming at Q25, MiXCR alignment, in-frame beta chains only. Rows with a matching CDR3 protein are joined into one entry that keeps the most common DNA and genes. The V and J calls shown here were made by TCRdb, not taken from the authors' results. For this sample there are hundreds of thousands of distinct CDR3 sequences; 40% to 50% appear just once. In total, the top ten clones hold roughly 1.7% of the sample.

To demonstrate the VDJtools post-analysis software, the study profiled TCR beta repertoires from the peripheral blood of 13 young patients with multiple sclerosis. The patients with multiple sclerosis were children and adolescents between roughly 6 and 16 years of age. V and J are trimmed by 5 bases and 11 bases, and the gene matches miss 6 bases of the junction. CDR1 and CDR2 are drawn from the germline V gene (reference sequence): MNHEY, SMNVEV. The CDR3 goes from the cysteine to the phenylalanine over 13 residues. Only CDR3 DNA remains: 39 bases, in frame from the first base. The specimen was blood. The chain joins TRBV27 to TRBJ1-1; 12 central nucleotides agree with TRBD1. This TCR derives from a girl aged 10 to 17 with multiple sclerosis. For the CDR3, the sequence is CASSNRDRGPAFF. Here is the DNA: TGTGCCAGCAGTAACCGGGACAGGGGGCCCGCTTTCTTT.